The 16 T cell receptor beta chains below all came from one sample that was sequenced in a study of beta chain features in type 1 diabetes. These receptors have no known antigen. As every portion of the isolated RNA was reverse transcribed, the sequencing read expressed TCRB transcripts. The data were produced by immunoSEQ multiplex PCR, yet TCRdb's version contains in-frame clones alone and is incomplete. The table lists 300,000 to 350,000 clones, approximately 13% of them singletons, with about 0.016% in the top ten. General study points: Moderate but significant shortening of TCRB CDR3s was recorded in all four CD4+ subsets from Type 1 diabetes patients.

Sequenced material: naive CD4+ T cells from blood. The receptors were gathered from a woman between 18 and 29 years old with type 1 diabetes.

This clone was observed a handful of times. The chain employs TRBV4-3 and TRBJ1-1; D is unresolved. In germline, CDR1 is LGHNA, CDR2 YSLEER. CDR3 size: 16 residues. Trimming cost V 3 bases and J 4 bases, with 18 bases left between them. CDR3 protein: CASSHTGIEMVTEAFF. The CDR3 nucleotides read TGCGCCAGCAGCCACACCGGGATCGAGATGGTCACTGAAGCTTTCTTT.

V usage is TRBV5-4 and J usage is TRBJ2-3; 8 bases align to TRBD2. Germline V CDR1 and CDR2: SGHNT, YYREEE (reference sequence). Trimming took 0 bases from V and 5 from J; bases not matched to a gene: 5. CDR3 length: 15 amino acids. DNA of the CDR3: TGTGCCAGCAGCTTGGAGGGCGGGAGGATAGATACGCAGTATTTT. Protein: CASSLEGGRIDTQYF.

This clone was counted only a few times. V gene TRBV7-9 combines with J gene TRBJ2-1, with 8 bases lining up with TRBD2. Looked up from germline, CDR1 is SEHNR and CDR2 is FQNEAQ (reference sequence). The CDR3 loop spans 13 amino acids. Trimming took 6 bases from V and 8 from J; bases not matched to a gene: 6. CDR3 DNA sequence: TGTGCCAGCAGTAAGACTAGCGACCATGAGCAGTTCTTC. This sequence encodes CASSKTSDHEQFF.

This clone occurred a few times. The chain carries TRBV28 and TRBJ2-5; TRBD2 matches 10 bases. CDR1 MDHEN and CDR2 SYDVKM come from the germline V gene. The CDR3 spans 15 residues. Trimming took 5 bases from V and 4 from J; bases not matched to a gene: 7. This CDR3 is CASSAPSGRGETQYF. CDR3 in DNA: TGTGCCAGCAGTGCCCCTAGCGGGAGAGGAGAGACCCAGTACTTC.

This clone was found a few times. The CDR3 here is CASSPRPFTDTQYF. Here the CDR3 DNA reads TGTGCCAGCTCACCACGGCCATTTACAGATACGCAGTATTTT. This chain links TRBV18 with TRBJ2-3; no definite D call. Germline V gene lookup returns CDR1 KGHSH and CDR2 LQKENI. This CDR3 contains 14 residues. The V end lost 1 base, the J end lost 3 bases, and 8 bases lay between the germline ends.

This clone has a handful of counts. The sample carries other DNA sequences with the same CDR3. The chain is built from TRBV30 and TRBJ2-3; weak D call: TRBD2 (5 bases). CDR1 and CDR2 (germline): GTSNPN, SVGIG (reference sequence). Trimming removed 0 bases from V and 1 base from J, with 8 bases in between. CDR3 size: 14 residues. DNA for the CDR3: TGTGCCTGGAGTGTGCGGCGGGGCACAGATACGCAGTATTTT. It yields the protein CAWSVRRGTDTQYF. Supplemented by reference TRBV30 and TRBJ2-3, the full variable domain reads SQTIHQWPATLVQPVGSPLSLECTVEGTSNPNLYWYRQAAGRGLQLLFYSVGIGQISSEVPQNLSASRPQDRQFILSSKKLLLSDSGFYLCAWSVRRGTDTQYFGPGTRLTVL.

In regard to this clone: Other DNA sequences in this sample translate to the same CDR3. This rearrangement joins TRBV7-9 to TRBJ1-3; D is undetermined. The length of the CDR3 is 14 residues. Trimming stripped 2 bases from V and 1 base from J, with 6 bases between. The germline V gene has CDR1 SEHNR and CDR2 FQNEAQ (reference sequence). CDR3 sequence reads: CASSLSVSGNTIYF. The CDR3 DNA is TGTGCCAGCAGCTTATCCGTTTCTGGAAACACCATATATTTT.

This clone showed up just a few times. This chain joins TRBV7-9 and TRBJ2-1; 7 bases match TRBD2. This CDR3 is built from 14 residues. In germline, CDR1 is SEHNR, CDR2 FQNEAQ (reference sequence). The J segment lost 6 bases and the V segment lost 5 bases, leaving 7 bases of the junction unmatched. Here the CDR3 reads CASSAVSSGNEQFF. The CDR3 DNA is TGTGCCAGCAGCGCCGTCTCTAGCGGCAATGAGCAGTTCTTC.

The sample holds a few counts of this clone. The chain employs TRBV10-3 and TRBJ2-7, with D possibly being TRBD2 (6 bases). CDR3 length: 14 amino acids. Deletions cut 0 bases from V and 2 bases from J, with 8 bases between. CDR1 and CDR2 from the germline V gene are ENHRY and SYGVKD. The CDR3 region is CAISESEGPYEQYV. The CDR3 coding sequence is TGTGCCATCAGTGAGTCGGAGGGACCCTACGAGCAGTACGTC.

This clone showed up just a few times. The chain joins TRBV2 to TRBJ2-1; 11 bases map to TRBD2. The CDR3 sequence is 13 residues long. Germline V CDR1 and CDR2: SNHLY, FYNNEI. Losses at the gene ends were 10 bases for V and 4 bases for J; bases not matched to a gene: 3. The CDR3 here is CAIGTSGYNEQFF. The CDR3 coding sequence is TGTGCCATCGGGACTAGCGGTTACAATGAGCAGTTCTTC.

V gene TRBV11-2 combines with J gene TRBJ2-5; 12 bases agree with TRBD2. Looked up from germline, CDR1 is SGHAT and CDR2 is FQNNGV. There are 16 residues in the CDR3. The J segment lost 5 bases and the V segment lost 1 base, leaving 5 bases of the junction unmatched. The CDR3 loop is CASSLVGLAGSETQYF. As DNA, the CDR3 is TGTGCCAGCAGCTTAGTCGGACTAGCGGGATCGGAGACCCAGTACTTC.

The chain combines TRBV4-3 with TRBJ1-5; TRBD1 is a possible D gene (5 bases). Trimming removed 0 bases from V and 6 bases from J, with 9 bases in between. The CDR3 consists of 14 residues. Germline assignment: CDR1 LGHNA and CDR2 YSLEER. CDR3 sequence (DNA): TGCGCCAGCAGCCAAGATGGACACGGTCAGCCCCAGCATTTT. Protein product: CASSQDGHGQPQHF.

The J gene is TRBJ2-5, the V gene TRBV19, with no clear D. Germline lookup yields CDR1 LNHDA and CDR2 SQIVND (reference sequence). This CDR3 comprises 14 residues. Trimming took 5 bases from V and 2 from J, leaving 12 bases between them. CDR3: CASSVRYGQETQYF. The CDR3 nucleotides are TGTGCCAGTAGTGTTCGGTACGGGCAAGAGACCCAGTACTTC.

This clone was seen a handful of times. The V gene is TRBV30, the J gene TRBJ2-5, with D maybe TRBD1 (5 bases). The germline V and J ends were trimmed by 2 bases and 0 bases, with 7 bases remaining between them. This CDR3 region has 13 residues. Germline-derived CDR1 and CDR2 are GTSNPN and SVGIG (reference sequence). CDR3 bases: TGTGCCTGGAGTCTACAGGACCAAGAGACCCAGTACTTC. Its protein product is CAWSLQDQETQYF.

V usage is TRBV30 and J usage is TRBJ2-1; 11 positions agree with TRBD2. The CDR3 spans 16 residues. Germline CDR1 reads GTSNPN; CDR2 reads SVGIG (reference sequence). The ends lost 4 bases at V and 8 bases at J; junction bases unmatched: 13. For the CDR3, the DNA is TGTGCCTGGAAACTAGCGGGAGCGGGATATTTGGATGAGCAGTTCTTC. Residues: CAWKLAGAGYLDEQFF. The full variable domain, with the rest looked up from reference TRBV30 and TRBJ2-1, is SQTIHQWPATLVQPVGSPLSLECTVEGTSNPNLYWYRQAAGRGLQLLFYSVGIGQISSEVPQNLSASRPQDRQFILSSKKLLLSDSGFYLCAWKLAGAGYLDEQFFGPGTRLTVL.

This clone was observed a few times. The CDR3 DNA sequence: TGTGCCAGCACCCCAAACTACGAGCAGTACTTC. Translating it yields CASTPNYEQYF. The rearrangement links TRBV2 to TRBJ2-7, with no clear D. V lost 7 bases to trimming and J lost 3 bases, with 7 bases between them. Germline loops: CDR1 SNHLY, CDR2 FYNNEI. CDR3 length: 11 residues.